This T cell receptor (beta chain) was captured by sequencing in a study of T cell changes during pregnancy in multiple sclerosis. V gave up 3 bases and J gave up 0 bases; unmatched junction bases: 4. This CDR3 region has 16 residues. Germline CDR1 reads LNHDA; CDR2 reads SQIVND (reference sequence). Some clones are missing from TCRdb's copy, which holds only in-frame ones; the method was immunoSEQ multiplex PCR. The sample gives 95,000 to 150,000 clones, about 94% of which show up once; under 7% is in the top ten. The V gene is TRBV19, the J gene TRBJ2-3; TRBD2 matches 9 bases. The material sequenced was peripheral blood, taken before pregnancy. The receptor's source is a female donor with multiple sclerosis, enrolled in a pregnancy study. Here the CDR3 DNA reads TGTGCCAGTAGTATTTCTAGCGGGACTAGCACAGATACGCAGTATTTT. Amino acids: CASSISSGTSTDTQYF.